The 8 T cell receptor beta chains reported below all come from one sample, sequenced in a study of shared clonotypes between healthy human individuals. Profiled with immunoSEQ multiplex PCR; TCRdb holds only in-frame clones, not every one. This sample yields about 1.4 million clones, of which around 95% are seen a single time; roughly 1.2% belongs to the top ten. Sample: naive CD4+ T cells sorted from blood. Subset indicated: CD45RA+ positively selected. These receptors all stem from a man in his thirties or forties in good health.

The rearrangement joins TRBV2 to TRBJ2-5, with 9 positions matching TRBD1. The CDR3 covers 14 residues. Trimming at V came to 5 bases and at J to 4 bases, leaving 5 bases not matched to a gene. Germline values: CDR1 SNHLY, CDR2 FYNNEI. The CDR3 is CASSLQGALETQYF. The CDR3 DNA follows: TGTGCCAGCAGTCTACAGGGGGCTTTAGAGACCCAGTACTTC.

The gene calls are TRBV11-3 and TRBJ2-7, with D perhaps TRBD1 (7 bases). V was trimmed by 3 bases and J by 5 bases, leaving 26 bases between them. The CDR3 extends over 18 amino acids. Germline V gives CDR1 SGHNT, CDR2 YENEEA. CDR3: CASSFRGRQGLPEDEQYF. The CDR3 nucleotides are TGTGCCAGCAGCTTTCGGGGGAGACAGGGCCTTCCTGAGGACGAGCAGTACTTC.

V is TRBV18 and J is TRBJ2-5, with TRBD1 matching 10 bases. CDR1 is KGHSH and CDR2 is LQKENI in the germline V gene. This CDR3 has 16 residues. The V segment lost 2 bases and the J segment 1 base; nucleotides outside the gene matches: 4. The CDR3 region has the DNA TGTGCCAGCTCACCATCCCGGGACAGGGGCCAAGAGACCCAGTACTTC. This translates into CASSPSRDRGQETQYF.

The V gene is TRBV2, the J gene TRBJ2-3; no firm D call. Trimming cost V 3 bases and J 0 bases, with 13 bases left between them. The CDR3 has 16 residues. Germline V gives CDR1 SNHLY, CDR2 FYNNEI. CDR3 coding DNA: TGTGCCAGCAGTGAGCTAGGAGAGTATAGCACAGATACGCAGTATTTT. It is translated as CASSELGEYSTDTQYF.

The chain combines TRBV7-2 with TRBJ2-3; 8 nucleotides match TRBD2. V lost 5 bases and J lost 6; bases outside the gene matches: 7. From germline, CDR1 is SGHTA and CDR2 FQGNSA. This CDR3 comprises 14 residues. CDR3 loop: CASSLSGIPDTQYF. The CDR3 DNA sequence: TGTGCCAGCAGCCTTAGCGGGATCCCGGATACGCAGTATTTT.

This rearrangement joins TRBV5-1 to TRBJ1-4; D not resolved. Germline assignment: CDR1 SGHRS and CDR2 YFSETQ. V lost 2 bases to trimming and J lost 4 bases, with 9 bases between them. The CDR3 loop spans 14 amino acids. CDR3 region: CASSLGHINEKLFF. DNA for the CDR3: TGCGCCAGCAGCTTAGGGCATATTAATGAAAAACTGTTTTTT.

CDR3 nucleotides: TGTGCCAGCAGCGTAGTGAGTTTTATCGGGACCCCATTAACCGGGGAGCTGTTTTTT. This gives the protein CASSVVSFIGTPLTGELFF. The chain is built from TRBV9 and TRBJ2-2, with D possibly called TRBD1 or TRBD2 (5 bases each). The CDR3 runs to 19 residues. Trimming left V 0 bases short and J 5 bases short, with 23 bases between. Germline loops: CDR1 SGDLS, CDR2 YYNGEE.

V is TRBV20-1 and J is TRBJ1-1; D is uncertain. Trimming removed 5 bases at V and 3 bases at J, with 4 bases between. CDR1 is DFQATT, CDR2 SNEGSKA, per germline (reference sequence). CDR3 length: 10 residues. CDR3 sequence: CSASDTEAFF. The CDR3 DNA reads TGCAGTGCTTCGGACACTGAAGCTTTCTTT.